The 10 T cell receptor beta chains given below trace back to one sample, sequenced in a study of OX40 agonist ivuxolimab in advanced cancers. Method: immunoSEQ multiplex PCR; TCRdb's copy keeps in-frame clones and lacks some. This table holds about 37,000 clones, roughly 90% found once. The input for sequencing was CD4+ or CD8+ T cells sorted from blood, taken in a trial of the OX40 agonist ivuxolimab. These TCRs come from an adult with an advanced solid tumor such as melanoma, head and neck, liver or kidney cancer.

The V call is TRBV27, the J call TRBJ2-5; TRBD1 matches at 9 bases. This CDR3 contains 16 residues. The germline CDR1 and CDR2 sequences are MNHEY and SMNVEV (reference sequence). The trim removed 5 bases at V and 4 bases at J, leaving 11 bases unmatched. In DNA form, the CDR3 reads TGTGCCAGCAGTGTTGCGGGACAGGGTCATTCAGAGACCCAGTACTTC. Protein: CASSVAGQGHSETQYF.

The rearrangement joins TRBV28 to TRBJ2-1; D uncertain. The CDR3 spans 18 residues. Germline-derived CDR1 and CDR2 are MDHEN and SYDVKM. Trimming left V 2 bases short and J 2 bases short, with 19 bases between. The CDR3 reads CASSLIVGGVGTYNEQFF. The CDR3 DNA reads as TGTGCCAGCAGTTTAATTGTAGGTGGGGTGGGGACCTACAATGAGCAGTTCTTC.

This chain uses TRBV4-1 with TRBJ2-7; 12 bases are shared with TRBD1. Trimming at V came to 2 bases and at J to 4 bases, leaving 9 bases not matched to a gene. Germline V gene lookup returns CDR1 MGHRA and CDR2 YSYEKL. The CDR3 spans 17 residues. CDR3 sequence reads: CASSQLRGTGGSYEQYF. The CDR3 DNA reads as TGCGCCAGCAGCCAACTCCGGGGGACAGGGGGCTCGTACGAGCAGTACTTC.

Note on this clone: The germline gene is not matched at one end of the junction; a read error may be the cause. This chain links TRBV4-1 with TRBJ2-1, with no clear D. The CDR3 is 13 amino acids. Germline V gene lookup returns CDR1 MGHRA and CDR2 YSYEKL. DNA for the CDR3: TGCGCCAGCAGAAAGAGCTCCTCCAATGAGCAGTTCTTC. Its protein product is CASRKSSSNEQFF.

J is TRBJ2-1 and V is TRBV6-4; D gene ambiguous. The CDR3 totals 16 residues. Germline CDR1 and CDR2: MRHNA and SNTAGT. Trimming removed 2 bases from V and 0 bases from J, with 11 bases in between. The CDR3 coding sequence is TGTGCCAGCAGTGACACTGGTGAGAGCTCCTACAATGAGCAGTTCTTC. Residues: CASSDTGESSYNEQFF.

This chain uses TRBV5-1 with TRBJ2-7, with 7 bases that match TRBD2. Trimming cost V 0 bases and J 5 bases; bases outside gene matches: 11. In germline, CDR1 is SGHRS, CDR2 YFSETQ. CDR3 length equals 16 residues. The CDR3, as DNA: TGCGCCAGCAGCTTGGCGGGGAGGGACTTAGTAGACGAGCAGTACTTC. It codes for CASSLAGRDLVDEQYF. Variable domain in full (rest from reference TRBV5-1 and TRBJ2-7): KAGVTQTPRYLIKTRGQQVTLSCSPISGHRSVSWYQQTPGQGLQFLFEYFSETQRNKGNFPGRFSGRQFSNSRSEMNVSTLELGDSALYLCASSLAGRDLVDEQYFGPGTRLTVT.

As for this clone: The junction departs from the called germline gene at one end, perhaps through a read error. As DNA, the CDR3 is TGTGCCATCAGTAGCGGGAATCAAGAGACCCAGTACTTC. Protein: CAISSGNQETQYF. The chain has TRBV2 and TRBJ2-5, with 8 nucleotides matching TRBD2. This CDR3 region has 13 residues. The germline V gene has CDR1 SNHLY and CDR2 FYNNEI.

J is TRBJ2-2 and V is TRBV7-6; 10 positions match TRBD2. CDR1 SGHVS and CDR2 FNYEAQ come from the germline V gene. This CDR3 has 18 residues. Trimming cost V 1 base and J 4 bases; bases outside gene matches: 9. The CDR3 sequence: CASSLGGLAGVSTGELFF. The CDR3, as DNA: TGTGCCAGCAGCTTAGGGGGTCTAGCGGGAGTGAGCACCGGGGAGCTGTTTTTT.

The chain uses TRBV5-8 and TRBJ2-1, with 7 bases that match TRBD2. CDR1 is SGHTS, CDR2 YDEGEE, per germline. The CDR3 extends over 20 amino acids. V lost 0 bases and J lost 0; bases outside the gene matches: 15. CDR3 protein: CASSLGGGRQITSSYNEQFF. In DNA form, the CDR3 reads TGTGCCAGCAGCTTGGGGGGCGGGAGACAAATTACGAGCTCCTACAATGAGCAGTTCTTC.

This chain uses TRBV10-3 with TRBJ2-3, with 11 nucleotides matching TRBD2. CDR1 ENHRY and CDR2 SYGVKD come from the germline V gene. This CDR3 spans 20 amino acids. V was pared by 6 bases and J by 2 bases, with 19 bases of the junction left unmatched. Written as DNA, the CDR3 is TGTGCCATCAGAATAAGAGAGACTAGCGGGACCACTGCGCTCACAGATACGCAGTATTTT. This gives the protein CAIRIRETSGTTALTDTQYF.